This T cell receptor (beta chain) was found in a study of T cells after yellow fever vaccination. Study results and limitations: Abundant bulk-derived clonotypes could contaminate FACS-sorted repertoires. Most clones from primary vaccination were detected again post-booster (about 95% CD4, roughly 91% CD8).

This clonotype was observed a handful of times. As yet, its antigen is unknown. Generation of TCR cDNA used 5'RACE template switching (which added a universal primer site and UMIs). One entry per CDR3 protein results from TCRdb running MiXCR on the 5' RACE reads. This sample has about 340,000 distinct CDR3 sequences, with roughly 8.7% found just once. With V trimmed by 8 bases and J by 3 bases, 4 bases remained unmatched. The CDR3 has 13 residues. Looked up from germline, CDR1 is SGHAT and CDR2 is FQNNGV. The sequence derives from a man between 18 and 35 years old who received the YFV17D yellow fever vaccine. V and J are TRBV11-2 and TRBJ2-5; TRBD2 matches at 9 bases. The source material was PBMCs, sampled on the day of the first yellow fever vaccination. The CDR3 region has the DNA TGTGCCAGCCTGCGGGGGGGCGAAGAGACCCAGTACTTC. Translation gives CASLRGGEETQYF. Full variable domain (missing parts from reference TRBV11-2 and TRBJ2-5): EAGVAQSPRYKIIEKRQSVAFWCNPISGHATLYWYQQILGQGPKLLIQFQNNGVVDDSQLPKDRFSAERLKGVDSTLKIQPAKLEDSAVYLCASLRGGEETQYFGPGTRLLVL.